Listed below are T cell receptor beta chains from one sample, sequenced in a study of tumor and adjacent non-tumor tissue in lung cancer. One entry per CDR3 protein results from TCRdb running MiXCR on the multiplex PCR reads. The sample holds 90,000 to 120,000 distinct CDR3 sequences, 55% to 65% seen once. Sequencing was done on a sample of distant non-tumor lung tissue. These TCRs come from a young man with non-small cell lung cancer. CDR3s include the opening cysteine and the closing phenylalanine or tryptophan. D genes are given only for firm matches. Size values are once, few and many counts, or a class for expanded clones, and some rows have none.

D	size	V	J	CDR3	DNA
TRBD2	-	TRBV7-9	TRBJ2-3	CASSLAGTSEKKTDTQYF	TGTGCCAGCAGCTTGGCGGGGACTAGCGAGAAAAAGACAGATACGCAGTATTTT
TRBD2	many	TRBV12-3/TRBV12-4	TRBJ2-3	CASSFRRGTSTDTQYF	TGTGCCAGCAGTTTCAGGCGGGGGACTAGCACAGATACGCAGTATTTT
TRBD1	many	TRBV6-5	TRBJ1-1	CASSPEQGTTEAFF	TGTGCCAGCAGTCCGGAACAGGGGACCACTGAAGCTTTCTTT
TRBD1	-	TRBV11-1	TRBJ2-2	CASSFIQGAGGELFF	TGTGCCAGCAGCTTCATACAGGGGGCTGGCGGGGAGCTGTTTTTT
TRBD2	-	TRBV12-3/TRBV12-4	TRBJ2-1	CASGHAGTRDVQFF	TGTGCCAGCGGCCACGCCGGGACTAGAGATGTGCAGTTCTTC
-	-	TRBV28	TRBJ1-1	CANSTGHTEAFF	TGTGCCAACAGTACAGGGCACACTGAAGCTTTCTTT
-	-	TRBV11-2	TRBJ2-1	CASGPTGGYNKQFF	TGTGCCAGCGGACCGACGGGGGGCTACAATAAGCAGTTCTTC
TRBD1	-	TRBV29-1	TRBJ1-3	CSVMGAKQGTGNTIYF	TGCAGCGTTATGGGCGCTAAACAGGGGACTGGAAACACCATATATTTT
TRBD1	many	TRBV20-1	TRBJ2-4	CSAATGGAKNIQYF	TGCAGTGCAGCGACAGGGGGAGCCAAAAACATTCAGTACTTC
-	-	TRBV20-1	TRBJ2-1	CSPLTATSVLHERFF	TGCAGTCCCCTGACCGCGACTAGTGTTCTCCACGAGCGGTTCTTC
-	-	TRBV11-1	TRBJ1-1	CASTPNREVEAFF	TGTGCCAGCACCCCTAACAGGGAAGTTGAAGCTTTCTTT
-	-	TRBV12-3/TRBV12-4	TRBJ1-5	CAGSEDGSGNQPQHF	TGTGCCGGCAGTGAGGATGGATCCGGCAATCAGCCCCAGCATTTT
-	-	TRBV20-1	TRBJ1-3	CSAKQPSGNTMYF	TGCAGTGCTAAGCAACCGTCTGGAAACACCATGTATTTC
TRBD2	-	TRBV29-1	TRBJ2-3	CSAAEREKGTDTQYF	TGCAGCGCCGCGGAGCGGGAGAAGGGCACAGATACGCAGTATTTT
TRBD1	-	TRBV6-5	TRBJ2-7	CARSLGQGSSYEQYF	TGTGCCAGAAGTTTGGGACAGGGGAGCTCCTACGAACAGTACTTC
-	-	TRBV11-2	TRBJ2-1	CASSFYDSSYNEQFF	TGTGCCAGCAGCTTCTACGACAGCTCCTACAATGAGCAGTTCTTC
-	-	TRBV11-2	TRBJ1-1	CAGSFLGGMNTEAFF	TGTGCCGGCAGTTTCTTAGGGGGGATGAACACTGAAGCTTTCTTT
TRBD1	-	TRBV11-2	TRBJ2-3	CASSPAGQATDTLYF	TGTGCCAGCAGCCCTGCGGGACAGGCCACAGATACGCTGTATTTT
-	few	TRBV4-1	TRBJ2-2	CASRERVSNTGELFF	TGCGCCAGCCGGGAAAGGGTTTCCAACACTGGGGAGCTGTTTTTT
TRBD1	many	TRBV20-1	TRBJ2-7	CSANTGQGAYEQYF	TGCAGTGCTAACACGGGACAGGGGGCCTACGAGCAGTACTTC
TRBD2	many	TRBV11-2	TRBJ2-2	CASSGGGVGTGELFF	TGTGCCAGCAGCGGGGGGGGGGTTGGCACCGGGGAGCTGTTTTTT
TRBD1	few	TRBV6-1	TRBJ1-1	CDSSASGTGNTEAFF	TGTGACAGCAGTGCCTCAGGGACAGGGAACACTGAAGCTTTCTTT
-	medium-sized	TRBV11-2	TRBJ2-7	CASSLGLYEQYF	TGTGCCAGCAGCTTAGGGCTCTACGAGCAGTACTTC
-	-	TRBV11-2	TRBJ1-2	CASSEISGGYGYTF	TGTGCCAGCAGCGAAATCAGTGGGGGCTATGGCTACACCTTC
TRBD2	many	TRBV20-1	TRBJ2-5	CSAFSGRVGETQYF	TGCAGTGCTTTTAGCGGGAGAGTCGGAGAGACCCAGTACTTC
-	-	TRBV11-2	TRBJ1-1	CANSRDRMNTEAFF	TGTGCCAACAGCCGAGACAGAATGAACACTGAAGCCTTCTTT
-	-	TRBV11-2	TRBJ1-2	CASNLSDYGYTF	TGTGCCAGTAACTTAAGTGACTATGGCTACACCTTC
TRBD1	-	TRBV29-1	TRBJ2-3	CSLPPTGQGASDTQYF	TGCAGCCTTCCACCCACGGGACAGGGGGCATCAGATACGCAGTATTTT